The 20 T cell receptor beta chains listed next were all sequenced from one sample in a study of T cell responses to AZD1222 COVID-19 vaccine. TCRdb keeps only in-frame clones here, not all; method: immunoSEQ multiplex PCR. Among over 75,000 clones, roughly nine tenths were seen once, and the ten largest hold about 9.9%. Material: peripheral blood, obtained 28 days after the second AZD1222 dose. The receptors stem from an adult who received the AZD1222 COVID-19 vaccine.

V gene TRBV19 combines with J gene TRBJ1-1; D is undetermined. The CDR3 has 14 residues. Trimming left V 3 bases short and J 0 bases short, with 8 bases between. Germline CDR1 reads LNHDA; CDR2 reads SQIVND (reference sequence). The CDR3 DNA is TGTGCCAGTAGTATCCGGTTCGTGAACACTGAAGCTTTCTTT. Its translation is CASSIRFVNTEAFF.

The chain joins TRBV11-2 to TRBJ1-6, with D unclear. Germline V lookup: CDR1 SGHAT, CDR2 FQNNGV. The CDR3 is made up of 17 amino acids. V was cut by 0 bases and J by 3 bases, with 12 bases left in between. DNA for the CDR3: TGTGCCAGCAGCTTAGACCTTCACGGTTTCTATAATTCACCCCTCCACTTT. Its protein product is CASSLDLHGFYNSPLHF.

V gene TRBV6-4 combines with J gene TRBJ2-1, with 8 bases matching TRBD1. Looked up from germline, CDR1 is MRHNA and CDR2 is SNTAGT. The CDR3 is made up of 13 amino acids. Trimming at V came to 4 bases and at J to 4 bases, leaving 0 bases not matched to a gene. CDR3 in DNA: TGTGCCAGCAGTGGGGACAGGTACAATGAGCAGTTCTTC. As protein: CASSGDRYNEQFF.

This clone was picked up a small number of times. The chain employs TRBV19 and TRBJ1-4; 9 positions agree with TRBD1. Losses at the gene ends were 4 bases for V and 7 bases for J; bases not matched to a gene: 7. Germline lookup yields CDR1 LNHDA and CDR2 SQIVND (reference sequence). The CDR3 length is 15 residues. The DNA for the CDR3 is TGTGCCAGTAGTAATAGGGGACAGGGTCGTGAAAAACTGTTTTTT. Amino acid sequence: CASSNRGQGREKLFF.

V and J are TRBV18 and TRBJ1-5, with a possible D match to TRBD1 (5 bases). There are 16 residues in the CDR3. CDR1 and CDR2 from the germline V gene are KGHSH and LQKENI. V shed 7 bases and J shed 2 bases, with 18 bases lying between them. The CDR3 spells CASLTTAGVGNQPQHF. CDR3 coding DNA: TGTGCCAGCTTGACCACGGCGGGGGTCGGCAATCAGCCCCAGCATTTT.

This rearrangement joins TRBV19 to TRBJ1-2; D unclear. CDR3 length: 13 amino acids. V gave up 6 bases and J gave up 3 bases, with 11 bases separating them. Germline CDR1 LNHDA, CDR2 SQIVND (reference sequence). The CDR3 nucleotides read TGTGCCAGTAGGCCACGGCGTGACTATGGCTACACCTTC. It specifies CASRPRRDYGYTF.

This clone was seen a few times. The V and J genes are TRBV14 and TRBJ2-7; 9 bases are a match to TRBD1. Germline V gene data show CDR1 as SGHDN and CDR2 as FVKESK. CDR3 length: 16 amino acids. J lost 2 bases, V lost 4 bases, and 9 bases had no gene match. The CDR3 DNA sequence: TGTGCCAGCAGCCCCCGGACAGGGGAGGGCCCCTACGAGCAGTACTTC. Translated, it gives CASSPRTGEGPYEQYF.

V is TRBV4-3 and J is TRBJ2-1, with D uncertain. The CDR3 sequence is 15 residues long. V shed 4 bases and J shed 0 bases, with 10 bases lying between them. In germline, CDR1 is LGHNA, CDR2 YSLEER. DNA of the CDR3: TGCGCCAGCAGCCCGGACGTCAGCTCCTACAATGAGCAGTTCTTC. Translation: CASSPDVSSYNEQFF.

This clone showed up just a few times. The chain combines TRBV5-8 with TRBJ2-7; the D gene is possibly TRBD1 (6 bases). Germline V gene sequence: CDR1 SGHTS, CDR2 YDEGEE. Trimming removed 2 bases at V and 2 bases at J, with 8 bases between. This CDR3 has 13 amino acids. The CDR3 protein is CASSLTGTYEQYF. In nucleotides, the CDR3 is TGTGCCAGCAGCTTAACAGGGACCTACGAGCAGTACTTC.

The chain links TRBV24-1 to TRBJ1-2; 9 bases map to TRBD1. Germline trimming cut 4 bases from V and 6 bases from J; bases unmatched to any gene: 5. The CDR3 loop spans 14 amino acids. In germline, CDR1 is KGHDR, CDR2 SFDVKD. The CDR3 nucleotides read TGTGCCACCAGTGAGACGACAGGGGGTCATGGCTACACCTTC. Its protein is CATSETTGGHGYTF.

The CDR3 loop reads CASSLGNEQYF. CDR3 nucleotide sequence: TGCGCCAGCAGCTTAGGGAACGAGCAGTACTTC. This chain joins TRBV5-1 and TRBJ2-7, with no clear D. The CDR3 totals 11 residues. Germline CDR1 and CDR2: SGHRS and YFSETQ. Trimming took off 2 bases at V and 5 bases at J, with 5 bases between the two ends.

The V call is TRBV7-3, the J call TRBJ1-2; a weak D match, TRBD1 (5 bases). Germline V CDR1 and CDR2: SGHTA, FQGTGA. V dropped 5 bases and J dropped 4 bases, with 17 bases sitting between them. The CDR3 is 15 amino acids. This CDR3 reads CASSAMGGSSYGYTF. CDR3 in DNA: TGTGCCAGCAGCGCGATGGGGGGTTCCTCCTATGGCTACACCTTC.

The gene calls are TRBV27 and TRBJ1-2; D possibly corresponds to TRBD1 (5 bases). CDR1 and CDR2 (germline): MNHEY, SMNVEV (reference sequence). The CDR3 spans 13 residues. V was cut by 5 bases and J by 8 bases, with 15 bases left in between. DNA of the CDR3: TGTGCCAGCAGTCCATCAGGGCTTCGCGGCTACACCTTC. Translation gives CASSPSGLRGYTF.

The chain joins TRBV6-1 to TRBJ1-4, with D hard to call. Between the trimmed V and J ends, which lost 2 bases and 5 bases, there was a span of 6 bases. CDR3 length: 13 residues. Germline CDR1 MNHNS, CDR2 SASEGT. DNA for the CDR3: TGTGCCAGCAGTGAACGGATCAATGAAAAACTGTTTTTT. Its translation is CASSERINEKLFF.

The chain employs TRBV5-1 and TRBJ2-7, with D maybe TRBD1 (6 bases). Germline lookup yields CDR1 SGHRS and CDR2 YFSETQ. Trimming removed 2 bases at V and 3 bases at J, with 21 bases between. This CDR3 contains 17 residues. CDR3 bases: TGCGCCAGCAGCTTATCTGGTGCAGGGGATTCGGTCTACGAGCAGTACTTC. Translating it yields CASSLSGAGDSVYEQYF.

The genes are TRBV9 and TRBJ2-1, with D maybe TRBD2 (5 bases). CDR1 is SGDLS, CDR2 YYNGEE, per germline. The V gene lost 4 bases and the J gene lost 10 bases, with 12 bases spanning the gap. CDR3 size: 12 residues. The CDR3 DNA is TGTGCCAGCAGCCCCCCCGGGGAGGAGCAGTTCTTC. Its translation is CASSPPGEEQFF.

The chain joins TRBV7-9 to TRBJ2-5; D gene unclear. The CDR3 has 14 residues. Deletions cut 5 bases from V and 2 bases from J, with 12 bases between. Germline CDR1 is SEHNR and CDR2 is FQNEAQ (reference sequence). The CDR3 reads CASSARAYQETQYF. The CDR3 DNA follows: TGTGCCAGCAGCGCCCGGGCGTATCAAGAGACCCAGTACTTC.

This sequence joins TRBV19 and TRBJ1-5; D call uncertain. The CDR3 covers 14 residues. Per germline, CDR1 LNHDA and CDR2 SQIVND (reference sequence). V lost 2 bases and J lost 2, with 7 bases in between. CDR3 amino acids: CASSINWGNQPQHF. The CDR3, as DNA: TGTGCCAGTAGTATAAATTGGGGCAATCAGCCCCAGCATTTT.

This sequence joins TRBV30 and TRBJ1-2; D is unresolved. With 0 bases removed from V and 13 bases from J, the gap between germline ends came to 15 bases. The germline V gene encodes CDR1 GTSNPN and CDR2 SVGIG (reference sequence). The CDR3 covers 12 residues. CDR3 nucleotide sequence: TGTGCCTGGAGTGTACAAGGTACTACCTTCACCTTC. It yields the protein CAWSVQGTTFTF.

The CDR3 region has the DNA TGTGCCAGCAGTTACGGAGACAGGGTTCCCTACGAGCAGTACTTC. It is translated as CASSYGDRVPYEQYF. The rearrangement uses TRBV6-5 and TRBJ2-7; TRBD1 matches 7 bases. CDR3 length: 15 residues. Trimming took 2 bases from V and 2 from J; bases not matched to a gene: 6. The germline gives CDR1 MNHEY, CDR2 SVGAGI.